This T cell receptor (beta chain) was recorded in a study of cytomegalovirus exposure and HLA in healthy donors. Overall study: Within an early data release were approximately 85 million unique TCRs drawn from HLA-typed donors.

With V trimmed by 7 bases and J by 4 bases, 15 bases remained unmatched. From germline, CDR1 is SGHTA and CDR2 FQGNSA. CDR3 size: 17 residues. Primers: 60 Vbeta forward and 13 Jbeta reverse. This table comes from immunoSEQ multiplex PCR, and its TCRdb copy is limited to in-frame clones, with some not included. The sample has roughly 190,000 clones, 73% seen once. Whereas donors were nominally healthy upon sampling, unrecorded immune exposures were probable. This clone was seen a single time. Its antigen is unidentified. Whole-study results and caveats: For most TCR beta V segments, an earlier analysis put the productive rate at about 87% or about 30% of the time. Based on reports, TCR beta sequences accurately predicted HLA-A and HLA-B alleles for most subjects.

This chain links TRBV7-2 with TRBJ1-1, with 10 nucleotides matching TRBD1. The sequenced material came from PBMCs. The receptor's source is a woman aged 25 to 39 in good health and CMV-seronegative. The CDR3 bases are TGTGCCAGCACTCTATCCGGGACAGGGGTTTTGGGCACTGAAGCTTTCTTT. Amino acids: CASTLSGTGVLGTEAFF.